This entry features one T cell receptor (beta chain) sequence. The sample is drawn from a study of control samples from healthy donors and cancer patients. CDR3 length equals 12 residues. V lost 3 bases and J lost 4, with 6 bases in between. CDR1 and CDR2 (germline): SEHNR, FQNEAQ (reference sequence). Data came from immunoSEQ multiplex PCR; TCRdb stores just in-frame clones and leaves some out. The sample shows approximately 30,000 clones, around 94% of them seen only once. The specimen was blood. The TCR was taken from a man aged 60 to 75 in good health. This rearrangement joins TRBV7-9 to TRBJ1-1; D remains ambiguous. DNA of the CDR3: TGTGCCAGCAGCTTTTGGGGCACTGAAGCTTTCTTT. Protein sequence: CASSFWGTEAFF.